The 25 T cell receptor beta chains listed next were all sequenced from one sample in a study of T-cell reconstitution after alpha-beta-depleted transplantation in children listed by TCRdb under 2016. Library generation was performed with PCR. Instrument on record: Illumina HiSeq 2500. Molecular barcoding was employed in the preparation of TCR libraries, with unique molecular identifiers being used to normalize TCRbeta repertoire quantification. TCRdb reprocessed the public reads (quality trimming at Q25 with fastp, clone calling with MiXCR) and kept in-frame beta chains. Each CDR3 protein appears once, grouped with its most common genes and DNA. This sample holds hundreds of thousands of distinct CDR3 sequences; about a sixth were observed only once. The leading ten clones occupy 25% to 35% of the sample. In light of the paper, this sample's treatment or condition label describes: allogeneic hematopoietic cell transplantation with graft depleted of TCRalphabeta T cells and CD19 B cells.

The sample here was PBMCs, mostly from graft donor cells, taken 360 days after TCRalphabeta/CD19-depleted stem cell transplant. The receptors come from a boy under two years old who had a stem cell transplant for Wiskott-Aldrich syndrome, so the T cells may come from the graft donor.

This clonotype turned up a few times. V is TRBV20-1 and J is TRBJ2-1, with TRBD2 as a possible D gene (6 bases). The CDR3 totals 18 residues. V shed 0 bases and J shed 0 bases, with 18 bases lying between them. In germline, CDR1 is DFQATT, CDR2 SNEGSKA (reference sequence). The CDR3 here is CSAREHWDLSGSYNEQFF. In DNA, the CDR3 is TGCAGTGCTAGAGAACACTGGGACCTTAGCGGCTCCTACAATGAGCAGTTCTTC.

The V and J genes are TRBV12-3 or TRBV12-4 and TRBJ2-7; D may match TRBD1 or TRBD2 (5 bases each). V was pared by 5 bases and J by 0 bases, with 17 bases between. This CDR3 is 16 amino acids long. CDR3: CASSPAWGYSSYEQYF. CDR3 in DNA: TGTGCCAGCAGTCCAGCCTGGGGGTACAGCTCCTACGAGCAGTACTTC.

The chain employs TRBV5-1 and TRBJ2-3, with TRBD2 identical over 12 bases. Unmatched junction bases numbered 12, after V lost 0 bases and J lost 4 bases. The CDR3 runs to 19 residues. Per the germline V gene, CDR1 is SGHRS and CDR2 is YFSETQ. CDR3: CASSLEGASGRAIADTQYF. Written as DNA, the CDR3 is TGCGCCAGCAGCTTGGAAGGGGCTAGCGGGAGGGCCATCGCAGATACGCAGTATTTT. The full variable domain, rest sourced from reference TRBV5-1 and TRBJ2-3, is KAGVTQTPRYLIKTRGQQVTLSCSPISGHRSVSWYQQTPGQGLQFLFEYFSETQRNKGNFPGRFSGRQFSNSRSEMNVSTLELGDSALYLCASSLEGASGRAIADTQYFGPGTRLTVL.

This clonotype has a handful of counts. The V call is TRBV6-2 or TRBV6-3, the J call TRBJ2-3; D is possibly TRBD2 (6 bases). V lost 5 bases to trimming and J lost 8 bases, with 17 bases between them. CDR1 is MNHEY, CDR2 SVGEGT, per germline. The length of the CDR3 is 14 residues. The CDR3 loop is CASSRRDSGATQYF. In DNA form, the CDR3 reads TGTGCCAGCAGTCGCCGGGACTCAGGCGCTACGCAGTATTTT.

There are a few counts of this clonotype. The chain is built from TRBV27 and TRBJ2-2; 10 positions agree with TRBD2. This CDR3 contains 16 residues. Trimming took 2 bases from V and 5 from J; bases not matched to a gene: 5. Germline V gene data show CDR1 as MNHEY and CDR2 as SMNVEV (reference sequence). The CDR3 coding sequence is TGTGCCAGCAGTTTAAGAGCGGGAGGGAGTACCGGGGAGCTGTTTTTT. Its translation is CASSLRAGGSTGELFF.

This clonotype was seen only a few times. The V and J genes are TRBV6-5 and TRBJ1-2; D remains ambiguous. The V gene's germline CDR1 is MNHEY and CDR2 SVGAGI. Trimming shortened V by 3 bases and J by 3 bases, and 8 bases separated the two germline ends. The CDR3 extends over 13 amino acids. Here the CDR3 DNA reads TGTGCCAGCAGTTATGGGGATGACTATGGCTACACCTTC. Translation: CASSYGDDYGYTF.

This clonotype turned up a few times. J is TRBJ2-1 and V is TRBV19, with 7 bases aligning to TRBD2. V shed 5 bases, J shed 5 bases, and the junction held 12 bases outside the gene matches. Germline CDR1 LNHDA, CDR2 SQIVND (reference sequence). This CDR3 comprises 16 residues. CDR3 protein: CASSALGRPSDNEQFF. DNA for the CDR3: TGTGCCAGTAGTGCACTCGGGAGGCCTTCCGACAATGAGCAGTTCTTC.

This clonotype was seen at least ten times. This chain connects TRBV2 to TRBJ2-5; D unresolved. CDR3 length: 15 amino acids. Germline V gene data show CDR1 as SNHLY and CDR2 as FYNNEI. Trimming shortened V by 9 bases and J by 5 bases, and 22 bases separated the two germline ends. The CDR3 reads CASKARARIPETQYF. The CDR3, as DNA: TGTGCCAGTAAAGCCCGAGCTAGGATTCCCGAGACCCAGTACTTC.

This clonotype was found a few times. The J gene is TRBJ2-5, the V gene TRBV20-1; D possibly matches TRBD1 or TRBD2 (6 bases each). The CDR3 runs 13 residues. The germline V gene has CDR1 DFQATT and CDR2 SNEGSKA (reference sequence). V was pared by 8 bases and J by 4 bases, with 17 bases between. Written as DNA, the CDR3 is TGCAGTCTTTCTAGGGGGGCGCTAGAGACCCAGTACTTC. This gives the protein CSLSRGALETQYF.

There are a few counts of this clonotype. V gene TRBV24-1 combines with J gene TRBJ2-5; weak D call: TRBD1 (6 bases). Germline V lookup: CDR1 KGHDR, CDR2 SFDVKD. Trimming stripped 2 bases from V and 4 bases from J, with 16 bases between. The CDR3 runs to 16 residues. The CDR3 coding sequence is TGTGCCACCAGTGATTCCAGCCGTGGACAGCGAGAGACCCAGTACTTC. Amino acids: CATSDSSRGQRETQYF.

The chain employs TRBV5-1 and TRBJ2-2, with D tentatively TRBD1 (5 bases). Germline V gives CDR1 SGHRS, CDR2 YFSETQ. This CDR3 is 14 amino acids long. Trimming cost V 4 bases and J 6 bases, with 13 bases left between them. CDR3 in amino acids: CASSPLPGSGELFF. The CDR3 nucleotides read TGCGCCAGCAGCCCCCTGCCAGGGTCCGGGGAGCTGTTTTTT.

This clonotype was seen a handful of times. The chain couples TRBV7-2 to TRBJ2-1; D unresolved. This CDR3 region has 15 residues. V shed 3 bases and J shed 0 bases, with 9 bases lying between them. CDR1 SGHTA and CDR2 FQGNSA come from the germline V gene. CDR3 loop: CASSFKASSYNEQFF. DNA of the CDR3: TGTGCCAGCAGCTTTAAGGCCTCCTCCTACAATGAGCAGTTCTTC.

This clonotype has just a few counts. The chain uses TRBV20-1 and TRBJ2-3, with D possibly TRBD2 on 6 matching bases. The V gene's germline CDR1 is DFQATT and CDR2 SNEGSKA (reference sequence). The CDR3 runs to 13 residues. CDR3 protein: CRGDFSRTDTQYF. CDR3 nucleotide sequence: TGCAGAGGGGACTTTAGCCGCACAGATACGCAGTATTTT.

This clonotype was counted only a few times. CDR3 sequence reads: CASSFSGGAVVVNEQFF. The CDR3 DNA is TGCGCCAGCAGCTTTAGCGGGGGGGCAGTTGTCGTGAATGAGCAGTTCTTC. The chain has TRBV5-1 and TRBJ2-1; TRBD2 agrees at 11 bases. This CDR3 spans 17 amino acids. After removal of 2 bases from V and 7 bases from J, the junction contained 11 bases not matched to a gene. Per the germline V gene, CDR1 is SGHRS and CDR2 is YFSETQ.

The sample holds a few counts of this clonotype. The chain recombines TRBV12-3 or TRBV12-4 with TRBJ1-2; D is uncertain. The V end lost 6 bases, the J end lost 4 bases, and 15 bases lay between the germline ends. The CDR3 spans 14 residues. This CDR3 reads CASSRTGSPYGYTF. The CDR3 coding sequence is TGTGCCAGCAGCCGGACGGGGTCCCCCTATGGCTACACCTTC.

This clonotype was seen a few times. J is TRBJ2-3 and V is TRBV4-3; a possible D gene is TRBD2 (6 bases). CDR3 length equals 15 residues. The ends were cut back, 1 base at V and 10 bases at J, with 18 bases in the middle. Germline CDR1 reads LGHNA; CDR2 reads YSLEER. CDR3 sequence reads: CASSQVHRVPGAQYF. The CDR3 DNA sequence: TGCGCCAGCAGCCAAGTCCATCGAGTCCCGGGGGCGCAGTATTTT.

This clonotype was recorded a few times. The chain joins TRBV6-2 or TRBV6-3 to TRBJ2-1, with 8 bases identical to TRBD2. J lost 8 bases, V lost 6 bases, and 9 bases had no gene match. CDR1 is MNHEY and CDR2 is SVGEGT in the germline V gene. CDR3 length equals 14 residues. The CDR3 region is CASSPSGSGDEQFF. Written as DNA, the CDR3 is TGTGCCAGCAGCCCCAGCGGGAGTGGGGATGAGCAGTTCTTC.

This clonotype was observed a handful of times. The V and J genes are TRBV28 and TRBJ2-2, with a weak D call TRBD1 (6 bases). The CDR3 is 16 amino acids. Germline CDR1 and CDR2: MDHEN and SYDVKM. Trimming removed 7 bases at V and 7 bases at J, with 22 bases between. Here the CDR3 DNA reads TGTGCCAGCACCCTTCTCTCAACAGGGATGGGCGGGGAGCTGTTTTTT. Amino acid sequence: CASTLLSTGMGGELFF.

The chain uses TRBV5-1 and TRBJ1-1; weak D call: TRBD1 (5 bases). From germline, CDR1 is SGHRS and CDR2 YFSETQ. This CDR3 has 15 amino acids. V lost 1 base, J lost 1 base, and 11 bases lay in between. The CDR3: CASSLLGDRNTEAFF. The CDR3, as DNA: TGCGCCAGCAGCTTGTTGGGGGACCGGAACACTGAAGCTTTCTTT.

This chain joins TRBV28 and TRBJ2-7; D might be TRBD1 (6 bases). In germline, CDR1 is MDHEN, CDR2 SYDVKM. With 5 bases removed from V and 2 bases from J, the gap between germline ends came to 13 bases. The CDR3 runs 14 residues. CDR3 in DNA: TGTGCCAGCAGTCCGGGACATACCCCCTACGAGCAGTACTTC. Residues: CASSPGHTPYEQYF.

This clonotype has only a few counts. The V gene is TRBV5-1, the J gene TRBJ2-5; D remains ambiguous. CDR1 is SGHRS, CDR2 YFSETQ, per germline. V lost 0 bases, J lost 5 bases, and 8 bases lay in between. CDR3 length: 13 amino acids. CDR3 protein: CASSLEAYETQYF. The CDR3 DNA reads TGCGCCAGCAGCTTGGAAGCCTATGAGACCCAGTACTTC. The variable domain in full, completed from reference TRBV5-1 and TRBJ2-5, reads KAGVTQTPRYLIKTRGQQVTLSCSPISGHRSVSWYQQTPGQGLQFLFEYFSETQRNKGNFPGRFSGRQFSNSRSEMNVSTLELGDSALYLCASSLEAYETQYFGPGTRLLVL.

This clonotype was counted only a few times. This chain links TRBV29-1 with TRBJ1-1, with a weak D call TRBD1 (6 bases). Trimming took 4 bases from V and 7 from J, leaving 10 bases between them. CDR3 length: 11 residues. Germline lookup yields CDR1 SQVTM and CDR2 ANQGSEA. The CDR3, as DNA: TGCAGCGTTGTATCACAGGGTGAAGCTTTCTTT. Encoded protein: CSVVSQGEAFF.

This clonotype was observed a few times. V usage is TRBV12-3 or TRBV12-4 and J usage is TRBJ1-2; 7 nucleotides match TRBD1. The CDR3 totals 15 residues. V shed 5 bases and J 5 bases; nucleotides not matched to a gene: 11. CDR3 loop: CASSLTDRLAYGYTF. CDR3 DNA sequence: TGTGCCAGCAGTCTTACGGACAGGTTGGCGTATGGCTACACCTTC.

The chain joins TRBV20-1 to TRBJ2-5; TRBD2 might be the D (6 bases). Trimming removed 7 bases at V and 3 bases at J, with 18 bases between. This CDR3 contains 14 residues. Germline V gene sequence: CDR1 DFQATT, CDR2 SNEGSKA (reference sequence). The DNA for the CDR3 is TGCAGTGGATCTCGGGAGTTTCCGGAAGAGACCCAGTACTTC. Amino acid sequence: CSGSREFPEETQYF.

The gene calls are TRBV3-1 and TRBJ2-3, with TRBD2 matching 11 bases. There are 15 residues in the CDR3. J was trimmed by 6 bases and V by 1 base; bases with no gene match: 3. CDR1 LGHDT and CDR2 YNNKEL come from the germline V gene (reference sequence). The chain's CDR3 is CASSQVPSGGDTQYF. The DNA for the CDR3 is TGTGCCAGCAGCCAAGTCCCTAGCGGGGGGGATACGCAGTATTTT.